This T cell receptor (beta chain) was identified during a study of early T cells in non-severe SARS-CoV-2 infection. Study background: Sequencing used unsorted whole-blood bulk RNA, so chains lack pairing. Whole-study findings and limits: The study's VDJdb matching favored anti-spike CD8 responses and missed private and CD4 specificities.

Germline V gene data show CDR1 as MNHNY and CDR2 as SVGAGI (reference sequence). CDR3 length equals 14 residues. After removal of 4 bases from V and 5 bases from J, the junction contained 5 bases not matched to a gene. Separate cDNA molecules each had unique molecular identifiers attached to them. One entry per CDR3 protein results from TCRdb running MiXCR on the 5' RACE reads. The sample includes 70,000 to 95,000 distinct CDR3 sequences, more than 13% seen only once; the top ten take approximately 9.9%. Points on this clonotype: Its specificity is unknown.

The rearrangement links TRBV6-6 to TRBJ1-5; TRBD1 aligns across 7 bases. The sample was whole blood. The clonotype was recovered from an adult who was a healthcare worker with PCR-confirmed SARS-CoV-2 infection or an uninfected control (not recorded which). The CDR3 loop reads CASSFQQGDQPQHF. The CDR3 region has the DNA TGTGCCAGCAGTTTCCAGCAGGGGGATCAGCCCCAGCATTTT.